This T cell receptor beta chain was documented in a study of patients and donors after allogeneic stem cell transplantation. This clonotype was observed at least ten times. One entry per CDR3 protein results from TCRdb running MiXCR on the RT-PCR reads. The table lists 400,000 to 500,000 distinct CDR3 sequences, roughly 16% of them singletons. CDR1 and CDR2 (germline): LGHNA, YSLEER. V was pared by 0 bases and J by 0 bases, with 2 bases of the junction left unmatched. There are 17 residues in the CDR3. The source material was blood, either unsorted or a sorted T cell fraction (not recorded which). The rearrangement uses TRBV4-3 and TRBJ2-3, with TRBD2 matching 11 bases. This TCR was sampled from a human donor who was either an allogeneic HSCT recipient or a stem cell or donor lymphocyte infusion donor (not recorded which). It is not recorded whose cells these are; they may come from a transplant donor. The CDR3 is CASSQDGTSGSTDTQYF. In DNA, the CDR3 is TGCGCCAGCAGCCAAGATGGGACTAGCGGTAGCACAGATACGCAGTATTTT.